This T cell receptor beta chain was found in a study of blood T cell repertoires in COVID-19. Study background: Samples came from the United States, Italy and Spain, spanning acute and convalescent COVID-19.

The CDR3 is made up of 15 amino acids. Germline V gene data show CDR1 as SGHVS and CDR2 as FNYEAQ. Trimming at V came to 5 bases and at J to 2 bases, leaving 8 bases not matched to a gene. Original analysis: Estimated nucleated cell counts came from reference gene primer amplification. The repertoire was sequenced with immunoSEQ multiplex PCR; TCRdb's copy has only in-frame clones and lacks some. V, J and clone size derive from that table, while D and trimming were established from the DNA sequence. In the table there are approximately 390,000 clones, 90% of which are singletons. This sequence joins TRBV7-6 and TRBJ2-7, with 8 bases that match TRBD1. This sequence originates from a young man with active or convalescent COVID-19. Material: peripheral blood. In nucleotides, the CDR3 is TGTGCCAGCAGCCTCCAAGGACAGGGAACCTACGAGCAGTACTTC. Amino acids: CASSLQGQGTYEQYF.